The 16 T cell receptor beta chains presented below share a single source sample, sequenced in a study of shared clonotypes between healthy human individuals. Sequencing was performed with immunoSEQ multiplex PCR; in TCRdb, only in-frame clones are kept and a portion is missing. The table lists 2 million to 2.5 million clones, over 85% of them singletons. Material: naive CD4+ T cells from PBMCs. Described subset: CD45RA+ positively selected. The source is a man younger than 35 in good health. Some clones in this sample may be carry-over from other donors' samples.

This rearrangement joins TRBV5-1 to TRBJ2-1, with 11 bases that match TRBD2. Losses at the gene ends were 4 bases for V and 2 bases for J; bases not matched to a gene: 8. Germline-derived CDR1 and CDR2 are SGHRS and YFSETQ. The CDR3 loop spans 17 amino acids. The CDR3 is CASSPGPGLAAYNEQFF. CDR3 DNA: TGCGCCAGCAGCCCAGGCCCGGGACTAGCGGCCTACAATGAGCAGTTCTTC.

This sequence joins TRBV9 and TRBJ2-7; D uncertain. From germline, CDR1 is SGDLS and CDR2 YYNGEE. V lost 0 bases to trimming and J lost 7 bases, with 8 bases between them. The CDR3 extends over 12 amino acids. CDR3 in amino acids: CASSVGMGEQYF. CDR3 DNA: TGTGCCAGCAGCGTAGGTATGGGGGAGCAGTACTTC.

Concerning this clone itself: One junction end does not reproduce the germline sequence, and a read error may be involved. This rearrangement joins TRBV28 to TRBJ1-5; 7 bases align to TRBD1. Germline V gives CDR1 MDHEN, CDR2 SYDVKM. The length of the CDR3 is 14 residues. CDR3 sequence reads: CASRGGGTNQPQQF. The CDR3 DNA sequence: TGTGCCAGCAGGGGAGGGGGCACCAATCAGCCCCAGCAGTTT.

Comments on this clone: Other nucleotide sequences in the sample specify the same CDR3. The chain uses TRBV14 and TRBJ2-7; 13 bases map to TRBD2. The CDR3 length is 15 residues. The germline gives CDR1 SGHDN, CDR2 FVKESK. Unmatched junction bases numbered 2, after V lost 4 bases and J lost 2 bases. CDR3 amino acids: CASSRGLAGTYEQYF. The CDR3 nucleotides are TGTGCCAGCAGCCGGGGACTAGCGGGGACCTACGAGCAGTACTTC.

This chain connects TRBV7-3 to TRBJ1-2; possible D gene TRBD1, 6 bases. CDR3 size: 14 residues. Germline V CDR1 and CDR2: SGHTA, FQGTGA. V was shortened by 6 bases and J by 5 bases, with 16 bases between the two germline ends. CDR3: CASRAGAGDYGYTF. In DNA form, the CDR3 reads TGTGCCAGCAGGGCGGGGGCAGGGGATTATGGCTACACCTTC. Combining the CDR3 with reference TRBV7-3 and TRBJ1-2 gives the whole variable domain GAGVSQTPSNKVTEKGKYVELRCDPISGHTALYWYRQSLGQGPEFLIYFQGTGAADDSGLPNDRFFAVRPEGSVSTLKIQRTERGDSAVYLCASRAGAGDYGYTFGSGTRLTVV.

In regard to this clone: Other nucleotide sequences from this sample produce the same CDR3. The V gene is TRBV28, the J gene TRBJ1-1; no clear D. Germline V gene lookup returns CDR1 MDHEN and CDR2 SYDVKM. The CDR3 has 13 amino acids. V shed 6 bases and J shed 1 base, with 9 bases lying between them. The CDR3 DNA sequence: TGTGCCAGCAGCCTGGTGGGGAACACTGAAGCTTTCTTT. Residues: CASSLVGNTEAFF.

V is TRBV5-6 and J is TRBJ2-5; 8 bases match TRBD1. This CDR3 contains 14 residues. The junction had 5 bases not matched to a gene; V was cut back by 5 bases and J by 2 bases. The germline V gene has CDR1 SGHDT and CDR2 YYEEEE. CDR3 nucleotides: TGTGCCAGCAGACGCACAGGGGGACAAGAGACCCAGTACTTC. As protein: CASRRTGGQETQYF.

The chain is built from TRBV30 and TRBJ2-5, with 9 bases fitting TRBD1. Germline values: CDR1 GTSNPN, CDR2 SVGIG (reference sequence). The CDR3 has 15 residues. V lost 1 base, J lost 4 bases, and 7 bases stayed unmatched. In DNA, the CDR3 is TGTGCCTGGAGTGCCCAAAACAGGGGGCGAGAGACCCAGTACTTC. It specifies CAWSAQNRGRETQYF.

The chain joins TRBV6-5 to TRBJ1-1; possibly TRBD1 for D (6 bases). CDR3 length: 15 residues. Germline loops: CDR1 MNHEY, CDR2 SVGAGI. Trimming removed 1 base at V and 5 bases at J, with 14 bases between. The CDR3 DNA sequence: TGTGCCAGCAGTTACTATACAGGGATTGGAACTGAAGCTTTCTTT. It codes for CASSYYTGIGTEAFF.

The chain couples TRBV27 to TRBJ1-2; the match to TRBD1 covers 8 bases. Germline assignment: CDR1 MNHEY and CDR2 SMNVEV (reference sequence). The junction had 2 bases not matched to a gene; V was cut back by 4 bases and J by 1 base. The CDR3 sequence is 14 residues long. This CDR3 reads CASSSGQGNYGYTF. DNA of the CDR3: TGTGCCAGCAGTTCCGGACAGGGTAACTATGGCTACACCTTC.

The rearrangement links TRBV5-6 to TRBJ2-3, with 13 bases identical to TRBD2. CDR3 size: 19 residues. The V and J ends lost 4 bases and 0 bases, in that order; junction bases with no gene match: 11. CDR1 SGHDT and CDR2 YYEEEE come from the germline V gene. The CDR3 bases are TGTGCCAGCAGCCGTACTCCGGGACTAGCGGGGCTTAGCACAGATACGCAGTATTTT. It codes for CASSRTPGLAGLSTDTQYF.

DNA for the CDR3: TGTGCCAGCAGTCCTTGGGAAGCGGGAGTCAATGAGCAGTTCTTC. It yields the protein CASSPWEAGVNEQFF. This rearrangement joins TRBV6-5 to TRBJ2-1, with TRBD2 matching over 8 bases. The CDR3 totals 15 residues. The germline V gene encodes CDR1 MNHEY and CDR2 SVGAGI. J was trimmed by 6 bases and V by 5 bases; bases with no gene match: 9.

This clone was seen once. The rearrangement uses TRBV18 and TRBJ2-7; unclear D gene. CDR3 size: 16 residues. The V and J ends lost 4 bases and 7 bases respectively, with 23 bases between them. CDR1 is KGHSH, CDR2 LQKENI, per germline. CDR3 nucleotides: TGTGCCAGCTCACGAGTCGTGGCGGTGACCTTGGGGGAGCAGTACTTC. Encoded protein: CASSRVVAVTLGEQYF.

This chain joins TRBV2 and TRBJ2-3, with TRBD2 identical over 13 bases. V shed 6 bases and J 4 bases; nucleotides not matched to a gene: 7. The CDR3 runs to 16 residues. The germline V gene has CDR1 SNHLY and CDR2 FYNNEI. The CDR3 DNA follows: TGTGCCAGCAGACCACGGACTAGCGGGAGATCAGATACGCAGTATTTT. Its protein is CASRPRTSGRSDTQYF.

Details on this clone: Other DNA sequences in the sample encode the same CDR3. The V call is TRBV18, the J call TRBJ1-4, with 9 bases lining up with TRBD1. This CDR3 comprises 15 residues. V gave up 3 bases and J gave up 8 bases; unmatched junction bases: 7. Germline CDR1 is KGHSH and CDR2 is LQKENI. The CDR3 bases are TGTGCCAGCTCACCGACCGGGACAGGGAACGAAAAACTGTTTTTT. This sequence encodes CASSPTGTGNEKLFF.

The V call is TRBV19, the J call TRBJ1-1; D is possibly TRBD1 (5 bases). The CDR3 has 14 residues. Deletions cut 4 bases from V and 2 bases from J, with 11 bases between. Germline CDR1 and CDR2: LNHDA and SQIVND (reference sequence). CDR3 amino acids: CASSRAGLNTEAFF. The CDR3 DNA follows: TGTGCCAGTAGTAGGGCAGGGCTAAACACTGAAGCTTTCTTT.